This T cell receptor (beta chain) was captured by sequencing in a study of cytomegalovirus exposure and HLA in healthy donors. The PCR was carried out with 60 Vbeta primers and 13 Jbeta primers. The assay was immunoSEQ multiplex PCR, and TCRdb's table has in-frame clones only and misses some. Its table lists about 51,000 clones. Regarding the study as a whole: Altogether, 150 or so TCR beta chains were recorded as cytomegalovirus-associated. Later findings reportedly placed an Asian-associated ancestry cluster below the approximately 700-donor mean for N-insertions. The classifier, whose performance was assessed in both the original and validation cohorts, reportedly diagnosed cytomegalovirus status with high specificity and sensitivity. More clonal expansion characterized HLA-associated TCR beta chains than equally common others in a later analysis.

As for this clone: As yet, its antigen is unknown.

Trimming removed 5 bases at V and 0 bases at J, with 4 bases between. Germline V lookup: CDR1 DFQATT, CDR2 SNEGSKA (reference sequence). This CDR3 region has 11 residues. The sequenced material came from PBMCs. The TCR was taken from a middle-aged man in good health and CMV-seropositive. The V and J genes are TRBV20-1 and TRBJ2-5; D is unclear. The CDR3 is CSAEYQETQYF. CDR3 nucleotide sequence: TGCAGTGCTGAGTACCAAGAGACCCAGTACTTC.